These 10 T cell receptor beta chains came from one sample sequenced in a study of cytomegalovirus exposure and HLA in healthy donors. Primers for the PCR totalled 60 Vbeta and 13 Jbeta. Using immunoSEQ multiplex PCR, the repertoire was profiled, and TCRdb retains in-frame clones only, with some absent. The sample yields about 160,000 clones, of which the top ten take up 1% to 1.5%. The specimen sequenced was PBMCs. These receptors were taken from a woman in her fifties or sixties in good health and CMV-seronegative.

The J gene is TRBJ1-5, the V gene TRBV7-6, with TRBD1 matching 8 bases. V was pared by 1 base and J by 7 bases, with 12 bases of the junction left unmatched. The germline CDR1 and CDR2 sequences are SGHVS and FNYEAQ. This CDR3 spans 17 amino acids. The CDR3 loop is CASSLGQGPYSEQPQHF. CDR3 coding DNA: TGTGCCAGCAGCTTAGGACAGGGGCCATACTCGGAGCAGCCCCAGCATTTT. The full variable domain, its missing parts supplied by reference TRBV7-6 and TRBJ1-5, is GAGVSQSPRYKVTKRGQDVALRCDPISGHVSLYWYRQALGQGPEFLTYFNYEAQQDKSGLPNDRFSAERPEGSISTLTIQRTEQRDSAMYRCASSLGQGPYSEQPQHFGDGTRLSIL.

The rearrangement joins TRBV14 to TRBJ1-1; no firm D call. The V end was cut by 2 bases, the J end by 2 bases, with 12 bases between. Per germline, CDR1 SGHDN and CDR2 FVKESK. CDR3 length: 15 residues. The CDR3 spells CASSQFDWANTEAFF. CDR3 coding DNA: TGTGCCAGCAGCCAATTCGATTGGGCAAACACTGAAGCTTTCTTT.

The chain couples TRBV4-1 to TRBJ2-2; D is uncertain. Deletions cut 4 bases from V and 1 base from J, with 13 bases between. Looked up from germline, CDR1 is MGHRA and CDR2 is YSYEKL. The CDR3 sequence is 16 residues long. CDR3 coding DNA: TGCGCCAGCAGCCCCTCCAAGACATTGAACACCGGGGAGCTGTTTTTT. It encodes CASSPSKTLNTGELFF.

The J gene is TRBJ2-2, the V gene TRBV7-3, with D perhaps matching TRBD1 (5 bases). The V and J ends lost 5 bases and 2 bases respectively, with 12 bases between them. This CDR3 is built from 15 residues. Germline values: CDR1 SGHTA, CDR2 FQGTGA. CDR3 in amino acids: CASSLGHSNTGELFF. The CDR3 coding sequence is TGTGCCAGCAGCCTAGGACACAGCAACACCGGGGAGCTGTTTTTT.

The chain carries TRBV2 and TRBJ1-5, with a tentative D call TRBD1 (6 bases). CDR1 and CDR2 from the germline V gene are SNHLY and FYNNEI. CDR3 length: 12 amino acids. V was shortened by 7 bases and J by 4 bases, with 8 bases between the two germline ends. The CDR3 DNA reads as TGTGCCAGCAAGGGGGAGAATCAGCCCCAGCATTTT. As protein: CASKGENQPQHF.

The V and J genes are TRBV6-1 and TRBJ2-1; D is unclear. CDR1 is MNHNS, CDR2 SASEGT, per germline. The CDR3 has 14 amino acids. The V and J ends lost 4 bases and 8 bases respectively, with 15 bases between them. CDR3 in DNA: TGTGCCAGCAGTGTCGAGGCGAACGTCGATGAGCAGTTCTTC. Protein product: CASSVEANVDEQFF.

This rearrangement joins TRBV7-2 to TRBJ1-2, with 7 positions matching TRBD1. Germline V gene sequence: CDR1 SGHTA, CDR2 FQGNSA. The V segment lost 6 bases and the J segment 4 bases; nucleotides outside the gene matches: 5. The CDR3 spans 13 residues. The CDR3 DNA is TGTGCCAGCAGGCCCACAGGGGTCTATGGCTACACCTTC. Amino acid sequence: CASRPTGVYGYTF.

J is TRBJ1-5 and V is TRBV27; the match to TRBD1 covers 11 bases. From germline, CDR1 is MNHEY and CDR2 SMNVEV (reference sequence). The CDR3 has 13 residues. The ends lost 4 bases at V and 7 bases at J; junction bases unmatched: 0. The CDR3 nucleotides read TGTGCCAGCAGTTGGGACAGGGGGCAGCCCCAGCATTTT. Protein: CASSWDRGQPQHF.

The chain links TRBV7-2 to TRBJ1-2, with unresolved D. The V gene's germline CDR1 is SGHTA and CDR2 FQGNSA. The CDR3 loop spans 15 amino acids. Trimming stripped 1 base from V and 2 bases from J, with 11 bases between. CDR3 in DNA: TGTGCCAGCAGCTTAGGGCAGATCCTCAACTATGGCTACACCTTC. Amino acid sequence: CASSLGQILNYGYTF.

DNA for the CDR3: TGTGCCAGCAGCGCCCGGACAGTAGGGGGCTACACCTTC. It codes for CASSARTVGGYTF. The J gene is TRBJ1-2, the V gene TRBV9; possibly TRBD1 for D (6 bases). CDR3 length: 13 amino acids. Germline-derived CDR1 and CDR2 are SGDLS and YYNGEE. V gave up 3 bases and J gave up 8 bases, with 14 bases separating them.